Listed below are T cell receptor beta chains from one sample, sequenced in a study of OX40 agonist ivuxolimab in advanced cancers. Generated by immunoSEQ multiplex PCR, the TCRdb table keeps only in-frame clones and is missing some. This table has 65,000 to 90,000 clones, 80% to 95% appearing once. Sequences were derived from CD4+ or CD8+ T cells sorted from blood, sampled in a trial of the OX40 agonist ivuxolimab. Every receptor here comes from an adult with an advanced solid tumor such as melanoma, head and neck, liver or kidney cancer. Both conserved end residues are part of each CDR3. The order of the fields is clone size, V gene, D gene, J gene, CDR3 DNA, CDR3 protein. D genes are given only for firm matches. Rows may omit the clone size; those that give it use once, few, many or a size class.

clone_size: once; v_call: TRBV27; d_call: TRBD2; j_call: TRBJ2-7; cdr3_nt: TGTGCCAGCAGTCCCCTTAGTAGCGGGGGCTCCTACGAGCAGTACTTC; cdr3_aa: CASSPLSSGGSYEQYF
clone_size: .; v_call: TRBV19; d_call: TRBD2; j_call: TRBJ2-1; cdr3_nt: TGTGCCAGTAGTATGAGCCCTAGCGGCGGGAATGAGCAGTTCTTC; cdr3_aa: CASSMSPSGGNEQFF
clone_size: .; v_call: TRBV7-9; d_call: TRBD1; j_call: TRBJ1-2; cdr3_nt: TGTGCCAGCAGCCAGGGACAGGGGGCCTATGGCTACACCTTC; cdr3_aa: CASSQGQGAYGYTF
clone_size: .; v_call: TRBV25-1; d_call: .; j_call: TRBJ2-5; cdr3_nt: TGTGCCAGCAGTGAAGCGTACTCCGGGACACTAAGACAAGAGACCCAGTACTTC; cdr3_aa: CASSEAYSGTLRQETQYF
clone_size: once; v_call: TRBV7-7; d_call: .; j_call: TRBJ2-1; cdr3_nt: TGTGCCGGGGGACAAGGGACTTTTTGGGCCTACAATGAGCAGTTCTTC; cdr3_aa: CAGGQGTFWAYNEQFF
clone_size: .; v_call: TRBV7-2; d_call: TRBD1; j_call: TRBJ2-2; cdr3_nt: TGTGCCAGCAGCTTAGTCACAGGGGGTGAGGAGCTGTTTTTT; cdr3_aa: CASSLVTGGEELFF
clone_size: .; v_call: TRBV4-2; d_call: .; j_call: TRBJ2-7; cdr3_nt: TGTGCCAGCAGCCAAGAGGAGGCAGGGGACTACGAGCAGTACTTC; cdr3_aa: CASSQEEAGDYEQYF
clone_size: .; v_call: TRBV6-5; d_call: .; j_call: TRBJ2-7; cdr3_nt: TGTGCCAGCAGTTACTCTGGGGCAGGGAGCCTTAAGGAGCAGTACTTC; cdr3_aa: CASSYSGAGSLKEQYF
clone_size: .; v_call: TRBV7-9; d_call: .; j_call: TRBJ2-7; cdr3_nt: TGTGCCAGCACCCAGGGAATCAACGAGCAGTACTTC; cdr3_aa: CASTQGINEQYF
clone_size: .; v_call: TRBV28; d_call: TRBD2; j_call: TRBJ2-1; cdr3_nt: TGTGCCACCAATAGCGGGGGGCCCTACAATGAGCAGTTCTTC; cdr3_aa: CATNSGGPYNEQFF
clone_size: .; v_call: TRBV7-9; d_call: .; j_call: TRBJ1-2; cdr3_nt: TGTGCCAGCAGCTTAGAGGTCACGACTAACTATGGCTACACCTTC; cdr3_aa: CASSLEVTTNYGYTF
clone_size: .; v_call: TRBV6-6; d_call: TRBD1; j_call: TRBJ1-5; cdr3_nt: TGTGCCAGCATGACAGGGGGAGAACTGGGCAATCAGCCCCAGCATTTT; cdr3_aa: CASMTGGELGNQPQHF
clone_size: .; v_call: TRBV7-8; d_call: TRBD2; j_call: TRBJ2-3; cdr3_nt: TGTGCCAGCAGCTTAGGACTAGCGGGGGGGATACTCACAGATACGCAGTATTTT; cdr3_aa: CASSLGLAGGILTDTQYF
clone_size: .; v_call: TRBV27; d_call: TRBD1; j_call: TRBJ1-1; cdr3_nt: TGTGCCAGCAGTCCTTGGACAGGGGCGAACACTGAAGCTTTCTTT; cdr3_aa: CASSPWTGANTEAFF
clone_size: .; v_call: TRBV19; d_call: .; j_call: TRBJ1-5; cdr3_nt: TGTGCCAGTAGTATACGAGGCGATAGCAATCAGCCCCAGCATTTT; cdr3_aa: CASSIRGDSNQPQHF